The text below deals with one T cell receptor beta chain. These data belong to a study of blood T cell repertoires in COVID-19. Overall study: Sources were T cells, B-cell-depleted T cells, or PBMCs; the material itself was cDNA or gDNA.

Libraries were prepared by immunoSEQ multiplex PCR; TCRdb keeps only in-frame clonotypes and omits some of them. Of roughly 230,000 clones in the sample, 84% were seen once. Sequencing was performed on peripheral blood. This clonotype was obtained from a man in his fifties with active or convalescent COVID-19.

Here the CDR3 DNA reads TGTGCCAGCAGCGGCGGACAGGGAGATCAGCCCCAGCATTTT. It yields the protein CASSGGQGDQPQHF. The chain uses TRBV9 and TRBJ1-5; TRBD1 matches 8 bases. The CDR3 is 14 residues long. Germline values: CDR1 SGDLS, CDR2 YYNGEE. J lost 5 bases, V lost 3 bases, and 4 bases had no gene match.